This TCR beta chain was sequenced for a study of regulatory T cells in long-lasting Graves disease. Germline lookup yields CDR1 LGHDT and CDR2 YNNKEL (reference sequence). This CDR3 has 14 amino acids. V shed 1 base and J shed 10 bases, with 14 bases lying between them. Stated time point: newly diagnosed GD, antithyroid drugs for less than 3 months. From RNA extracted from PBMCs, the TCR library was made. The TCR beta library used iRepertoire HTBI primers with Arm-PCR amplification of CDR3. Study processing details: Samples revealed 62 TRBV and some 15 TRBJ segments. MiXCR was run by TCRdb on the multiplex PCR reads, yielding one entry per CDR3 protein. The V and J calls shown here were made by TCRdb, not taken from the authors' results. Of about 470,000 distinct CDR3 sequences listed, 15% were seen once; the top ten hold roughly 17%. Regarding this clonotype: This may stem from a read error, because a much larger clone lies one nucleotide away.

This sample was shared with a second study, whose subject was T cells in Graves' hyperthyroidism and ophthalmopathy. This second study says: Most clonotypes expanded in thyroid above 0.001 were likewise present in blood. A 13 V-J signature model discriminated ophthalmopathy versus stable hyperthyroidism.

This material consisted of peripheral blood mononuclear cells (PBMCs), taken at new diagnosis, from a patient treated with antithyroid drugs. The chain links TRBV3-1 to TRBJ2-1, with D perhaps TRBD2 (5 bases). This TCR came from a woman aged 25 to 39 with Graves disease. CDR3 sequence reads: CASSQGSGVGEQFF. Written as DNA, the CDR3 is TGTGCCAGCAGCCAAGGATCCGGGGTCGGGGAGCAGTTCTTC.